This TCR beta chain was profiled in a study of cytomegalovirus exposure and HLA in healthy donors. Amplification used 60 Vbeta primers and 13 Jbeta primers. Measured with immunoSEQ multiplex PCR; TCRdb has only the in-frame clones, and not every one. The sample features roughly 220,000 clones, with around 1.1% in its top ten. CDR3 length: 15 amino acids. The germline V gene encodes CDR1 LNHDA and CDR2 SQIVND (reference sequence). V was cut by 3 bases and J by 10 bases, with 19 bases left in between. This sequence joins TRBV19 and TRBJ2-1; D may be TRBD2 (5 bases). The sequence came from a girl aged 2 to 10 in good health and CMV-seropositive. The sample was PBMCs. CDR3 amino acids: CASSIVWELVGEQFF. CDR3 in DNA: TGTGCCAGTAGTATCGTGTGGGAACTAGTCGGGGAGCAGTTCTTC. The whole variable domain, filled in from reference TRBV19 and TRBJ2-1, reads DGGITQSPKYLFRKEGQNVTLSCEQNLNHDAMYWYRQDPGQGLRLIYYSQIVNDFQKGDIAEGYSVSREKKESFPLTVTSAQKNPTAFYLCASSIVWELVGEQFFGPGTRLTVL.